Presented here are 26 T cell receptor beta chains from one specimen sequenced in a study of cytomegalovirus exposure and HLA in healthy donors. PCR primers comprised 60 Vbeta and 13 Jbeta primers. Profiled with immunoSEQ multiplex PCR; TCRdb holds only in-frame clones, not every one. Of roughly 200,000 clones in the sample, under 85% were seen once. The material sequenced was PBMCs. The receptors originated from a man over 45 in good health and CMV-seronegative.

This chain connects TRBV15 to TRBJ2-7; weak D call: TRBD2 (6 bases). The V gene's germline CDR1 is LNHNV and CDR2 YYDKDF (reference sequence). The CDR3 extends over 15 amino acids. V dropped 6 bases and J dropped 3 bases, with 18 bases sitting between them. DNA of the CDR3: TGTGCCACCAGGGATGGAGGGCTGCTACACTACGAGCAGTACTTC. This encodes CATRDGGLLHYEQYF.

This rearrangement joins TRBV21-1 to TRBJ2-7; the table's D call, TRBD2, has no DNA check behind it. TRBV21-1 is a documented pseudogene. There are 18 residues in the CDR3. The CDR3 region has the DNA TGTGCCAGCAGCAAGGCGGGGACTAGCGGGAGGGCCCCCTACGAGCAGTACTTC. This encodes CASSKAGTSGRAPYEQYF.

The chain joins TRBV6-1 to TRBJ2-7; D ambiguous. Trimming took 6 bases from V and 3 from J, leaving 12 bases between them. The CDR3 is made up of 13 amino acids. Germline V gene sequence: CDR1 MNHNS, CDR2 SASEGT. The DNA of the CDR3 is TGTGCCAGCAGCCCCGTCCCCCTCTACGAGCAGTACTTC. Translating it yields CASSPVPLYEQYF.

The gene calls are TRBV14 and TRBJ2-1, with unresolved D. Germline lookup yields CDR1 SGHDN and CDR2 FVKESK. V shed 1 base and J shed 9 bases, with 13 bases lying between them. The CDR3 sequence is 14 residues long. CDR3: CASSQVSLSGEQFF. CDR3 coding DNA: TGTGCCAGCAGCCAAGTCTCTCTAAGTGGTGAGCAGTTCTTC.

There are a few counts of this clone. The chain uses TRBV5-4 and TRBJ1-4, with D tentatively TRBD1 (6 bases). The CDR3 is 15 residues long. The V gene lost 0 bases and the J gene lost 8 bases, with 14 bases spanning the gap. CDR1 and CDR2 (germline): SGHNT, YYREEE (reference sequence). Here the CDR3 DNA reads TGTGCCAGCAGCTTGGATCCAGGGGTCCGCGAAAAACTGTTTTTT. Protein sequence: CASSLDPGVREKLFF.

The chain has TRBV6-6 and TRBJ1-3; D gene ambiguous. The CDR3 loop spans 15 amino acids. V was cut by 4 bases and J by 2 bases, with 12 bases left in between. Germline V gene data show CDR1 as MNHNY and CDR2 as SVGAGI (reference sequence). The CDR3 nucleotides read TGTGCCAGCAGTTCTTTAACTCAAACTGGAAACACCATATATTTT. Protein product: CASSSLTQTGNTIYF.

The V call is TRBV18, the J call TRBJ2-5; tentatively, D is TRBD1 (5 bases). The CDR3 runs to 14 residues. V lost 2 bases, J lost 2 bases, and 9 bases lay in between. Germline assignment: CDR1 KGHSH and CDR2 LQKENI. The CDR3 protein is CASSPTRTQETQYF. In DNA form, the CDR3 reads TGTGCCAGCTCACCAACAAGGACACAAGAGACCCAGTACTTC.

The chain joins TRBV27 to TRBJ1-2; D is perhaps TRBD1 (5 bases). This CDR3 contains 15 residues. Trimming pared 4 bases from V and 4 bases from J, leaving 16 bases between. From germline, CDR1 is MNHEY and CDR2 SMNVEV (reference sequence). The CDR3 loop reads CASSSEYRGSYGYTF. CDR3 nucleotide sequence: TGTGCCAGCAGTTCTGAGTATAGGGGATCCTATGGCTACACCTTC.

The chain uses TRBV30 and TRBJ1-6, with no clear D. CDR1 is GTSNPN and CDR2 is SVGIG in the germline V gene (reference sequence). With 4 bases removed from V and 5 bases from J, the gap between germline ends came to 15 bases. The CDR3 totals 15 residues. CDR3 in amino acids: CAWMGETLDNSPLHF. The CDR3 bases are TGTGCCTGGATGGGAGAAACTCTGGATAATTCACCCCTCCACTTT.

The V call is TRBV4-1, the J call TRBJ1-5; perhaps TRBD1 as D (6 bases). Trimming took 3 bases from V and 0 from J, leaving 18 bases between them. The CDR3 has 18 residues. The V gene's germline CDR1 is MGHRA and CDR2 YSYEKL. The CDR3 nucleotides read TGCGCCAGCAGCCAGAGGGAATGGACAGACAATAGCAATCAGCCCCAGCATTTT. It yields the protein CASSQREWTDNSNQPQHF.

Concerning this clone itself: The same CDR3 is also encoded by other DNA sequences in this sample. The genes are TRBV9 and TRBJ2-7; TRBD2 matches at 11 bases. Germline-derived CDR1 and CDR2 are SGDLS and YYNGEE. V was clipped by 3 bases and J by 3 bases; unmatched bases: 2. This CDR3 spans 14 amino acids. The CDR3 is CASSATSGSYEQYF. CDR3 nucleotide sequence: TGTGCCAGCAGCGCCACTAGCGGGAGCTACGAGCAGTACTTC.

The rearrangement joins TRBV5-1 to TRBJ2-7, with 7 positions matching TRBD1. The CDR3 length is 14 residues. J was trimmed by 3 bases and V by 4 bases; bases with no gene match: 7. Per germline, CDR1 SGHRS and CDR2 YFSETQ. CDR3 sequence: CASSNRTGLYEQYF. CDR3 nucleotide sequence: TGCGCCAGCAGCAATAGGACAGGACTCTACGAGCAGTACTTC.

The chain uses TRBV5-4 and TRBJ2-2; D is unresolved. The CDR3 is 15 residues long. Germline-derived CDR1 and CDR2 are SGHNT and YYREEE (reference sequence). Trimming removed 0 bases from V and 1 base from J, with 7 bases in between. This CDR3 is CASSLVGGNTGELFF. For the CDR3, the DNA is TGTGCCAGCAGCTTGGTAGGCGGGAACACCGGGGAGCTGTTTTTT. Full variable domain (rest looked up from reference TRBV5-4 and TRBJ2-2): ETGVTQSPTHLIKTRGQQVTLRCSSQSGHNTVSWYQQALGQGPQFIFQYYREEENGRGNFPPRFSGLQFPNYSSELNVNALELDDSALYLCASSLVGGNTGELFFGEGSRLTVL.

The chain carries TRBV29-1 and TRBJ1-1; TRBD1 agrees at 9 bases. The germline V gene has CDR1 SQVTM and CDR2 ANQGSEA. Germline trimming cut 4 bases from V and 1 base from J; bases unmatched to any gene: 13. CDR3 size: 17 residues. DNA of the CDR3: TGCAGCGTTGGGACAGGGGAGGTCCCTGAAAGGAACACTGAAGCTTTCTTT. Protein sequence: CSVGTGEVPERNTEAFF.

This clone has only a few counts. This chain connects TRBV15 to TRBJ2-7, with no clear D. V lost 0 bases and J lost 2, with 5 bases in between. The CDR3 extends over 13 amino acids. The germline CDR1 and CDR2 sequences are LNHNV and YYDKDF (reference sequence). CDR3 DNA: TGTGCCACCAGCAGAGATCCTACCTACGAGCAGTACTTC. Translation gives CATSRDPTYEQYF.

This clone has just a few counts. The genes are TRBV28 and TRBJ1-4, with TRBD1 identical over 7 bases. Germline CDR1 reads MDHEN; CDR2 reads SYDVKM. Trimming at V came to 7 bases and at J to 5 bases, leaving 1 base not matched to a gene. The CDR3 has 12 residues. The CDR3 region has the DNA TGTGCCAGCACAGGGGGGAATGAAAAACTGTTTTTT. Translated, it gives CASTGGNEKLFF.

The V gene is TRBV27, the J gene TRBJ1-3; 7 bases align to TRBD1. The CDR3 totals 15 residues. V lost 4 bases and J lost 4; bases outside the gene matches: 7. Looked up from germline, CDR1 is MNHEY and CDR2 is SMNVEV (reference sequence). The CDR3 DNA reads TGTGCCAGCAGTTCCGACAGGGCGGGCGGAAACACCATATATTTT. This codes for CASSSDRAGGNTIYF.

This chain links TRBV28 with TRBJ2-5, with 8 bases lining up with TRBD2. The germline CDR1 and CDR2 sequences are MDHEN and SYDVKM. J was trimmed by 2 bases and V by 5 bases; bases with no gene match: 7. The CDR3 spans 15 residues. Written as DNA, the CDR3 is TGTGCCAGCAGTCTGACTAGCGCCTCACAAGAGACCCAGTACTTC. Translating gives CASSLTSASQETQYF.

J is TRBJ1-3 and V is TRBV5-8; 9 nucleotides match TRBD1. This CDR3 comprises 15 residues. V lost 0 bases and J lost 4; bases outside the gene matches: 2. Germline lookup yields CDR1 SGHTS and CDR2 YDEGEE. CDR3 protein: CASSLEGTGGNTIYF. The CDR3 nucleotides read TGTGCCAGCAGCTTGGAGGGGACAGGGGGAAACACCATATATTTT. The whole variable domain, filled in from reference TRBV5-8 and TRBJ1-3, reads EAGVTQSPTHLIKTRGQQATLRCSPISGHTSVYWYQQALGLGLQFLLWYDEGEERNRGNFPPRFSGRQFPNYSSELNVNALELEDSALYLCASSLEGTGGNTIYFGEGSWLTVV.

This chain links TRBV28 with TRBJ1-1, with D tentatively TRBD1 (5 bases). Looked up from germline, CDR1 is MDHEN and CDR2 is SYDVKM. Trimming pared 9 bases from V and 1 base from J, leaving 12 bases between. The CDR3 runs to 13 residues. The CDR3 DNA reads TGTGCCAGTCTCAGGGAAACGAACACTGAAGCTTTCTTT. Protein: CASLRETNTEAFF.

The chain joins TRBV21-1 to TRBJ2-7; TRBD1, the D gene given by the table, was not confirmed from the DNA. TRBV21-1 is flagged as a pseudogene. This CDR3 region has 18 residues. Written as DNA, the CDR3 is TGTGCCAGCAGCAAAGTAAGAGTCGTACAGAAGATTTGGTACGAGCAGTACTTC. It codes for CASSKVRVVQKIWYEQYF.

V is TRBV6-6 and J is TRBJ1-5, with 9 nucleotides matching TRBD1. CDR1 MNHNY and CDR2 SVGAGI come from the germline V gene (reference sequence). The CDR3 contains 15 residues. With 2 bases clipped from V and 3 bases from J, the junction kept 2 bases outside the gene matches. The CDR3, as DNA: TGTGCCAGCAGTTACGACAGGGGGGACAATCAGCCCCAGCATTTT. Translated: CASSYDRGDNQPQHF.

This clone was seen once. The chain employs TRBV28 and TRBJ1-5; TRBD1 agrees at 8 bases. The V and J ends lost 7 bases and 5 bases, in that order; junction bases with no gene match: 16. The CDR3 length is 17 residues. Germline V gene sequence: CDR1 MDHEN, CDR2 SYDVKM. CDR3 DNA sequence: TGTGCCAGCATAGCAGGGGGCTTGTATTTCGTCGATCAGCCCCAGCATTTT. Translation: CASIAGGLYFVDQPQHF.

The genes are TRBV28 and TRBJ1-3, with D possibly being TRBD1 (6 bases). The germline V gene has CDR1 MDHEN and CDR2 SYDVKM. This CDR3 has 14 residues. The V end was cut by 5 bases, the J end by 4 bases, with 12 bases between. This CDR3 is CASSGGHSGNTIYF. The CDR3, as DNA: TGTGCCAGCAGTGGGGGCCACTCCGGAAACACCATATATTTT.

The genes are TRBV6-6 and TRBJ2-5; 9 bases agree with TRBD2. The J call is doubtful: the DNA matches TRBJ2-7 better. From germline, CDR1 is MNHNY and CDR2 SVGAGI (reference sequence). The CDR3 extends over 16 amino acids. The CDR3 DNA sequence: TGTGCCAGCACCCTAAGGGTGGTAGCGGGAGTATACGAGCAGTACTTC. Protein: CASTLRVVAGVYEQYF.

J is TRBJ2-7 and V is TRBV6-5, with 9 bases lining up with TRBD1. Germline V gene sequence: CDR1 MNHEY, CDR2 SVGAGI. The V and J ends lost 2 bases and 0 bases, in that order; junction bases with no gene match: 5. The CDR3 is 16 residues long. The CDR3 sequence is CASSYGTGSFSYEQYF. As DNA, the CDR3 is TGTGCCAGCAGTTACGGGACAGGGAGTTTCTCCTACGAGCAGTACTTC.